This T cell receptor (beta chain) appears in the sequencing data of a study of T cell changes during pregnancy in multiple sclerosis. The CDR3 consists of 14 residues. Germline V CDR1 and CDR2: MDHEN, SYDVKM. With 6 bases removed from V and 1 base from J, the gap between germline ends came to 12 bases. The data were produced by immunoSEQ multiplex PCR, yet TCRdb's version contains in-frame clones alone and is incomplete. The table records some 80,000 clones, roughly 96% of them present only once. The origin of this receptor is a female donor with multiple sclerosis, enrolled in a pregnancy study. The rearrangement joins TRBV28 to TRBJ1-1; unclear D gene. The source material was peripheral blood, sampled in the second trimester of pregnancy. The CDR3 nucleotides are TGTGCCAGCAGCGAACCCTATCCGAACACTGAAGCTTTCTTT. Its translation: CASSEPYPNTEAFF.